These 27 T cell receptor beta chains were sequenced from one sample in a study of CD8+CD57+ T cells in acquired aplastic anemia. CD8+CD57+ cell expansion had been shown by flow cytometry in patients chosen for sequencing. TCR beta VDJ and CDR3 were profiled, and genomic DNA was the template. TCRdb recomputed calls from the reads with MiXCR, one row per CDR3 protein. The sample consists of about 170,000 distinct CDR3 sequences, 40% to 50% of them appearing once. Sequencing was performed on sorted CD4+, CD8+, or CD8+CD57+ T cells (not recorded which) from PBMCs. The receptors stem from a human donor with aplastic anemia.

This clonotype occurred once. Germline is not matched at one junction end, which may reflect a read error. This chain connects TRBV2 to TRBJ1-6, with 11 bases identical to TRBD1. The CDR3 runs to 14 residues. Germline V gene data show CDR1 as SNHLY and CDR2 as FYNNEI. The CDR3: CASRGQGATSPLHF. CDR3 bases: TGTGCCAGCAGAGGACAGGGGGCGACGTCACCCCTCCATTTT.

The chain joins TRBV25-1 to TRBJ1-1; D call uncertain. V was shortened by 2 bases and J by 1 base, with 5 bases between the two germline ends. Germline CDR1 and CDR2: MGHDK and SYGVNS. This CDR3 has 13 amino acids. Here the CDR3 reads CASSERPNTEAFF. CDR3 in DNA: TGTGCCAGCAGTGAACGTCCGAACACTGAAGCTTTCTTT.

This clonotype was found a few times. This chain uses TRBV2 with TRBJ1-5, with D possibly being TRBD1 (5 bases). The CDR3 has 13 residues. The germline V gene encodes CDR1 SNHLY and CDR2 FYNNEI. The V gene lost 7 bases and the J gene lost 4 bases, with 11 bases spanning the gap. CDR3 bases: TGTGCCAGCACCATGACAGAAAATCAGCCCCAGCATTTT. As protein: CASTMTENQPQHF.

This clonotype was detected ten times or more. V usage is TRBV5-8 and J usage is TRBJ2-1; 8 bases fit TRBD1. The J segment lost 2 bases and the V segment lost 2 bases, leaving 3 bases of the junction unmatched. Germline assignment: CDR1 SGHTS and CDR2 YDEGEE. This CDR3 contains 15 residues. Written as DNA, the CDR3 is TGTGCCAGCAGCTTACAGGGGGTTACCTACAATGAGCAGTTCTTC. Protein product: CASSLQGVTYNEQFF.

This clonotype was seen only once. The chain employs TRBV5-1 and TRBJ2-3; the match to TRBD2 covers 13 bases. The CDR3 extends over 17 amino acids. Losses at the gene ends were 6 bases for V and 2 bases for J; bases not matched to a gene: 9. Germline V gene data show CDR1 as SGHRS and CDR2 as YFSETQ. As DNA, the CDR3 is TGCGCCAGCACCTTACCGGGACTAGCGGGACCCACAGATACGCAGTATTTT. Its protein product is CASTLPGLAGPTDTQYF.

This chain connects TRBV24-1 to TRBJ1-3; D perhaps matches TRBD1 (5 bases). This CDR3 is built from 16 residues. Trimming stripped 3 bases from V and 2 bases from J, with 13 bases between. Germline values: CDR1 KGHDR, CDR2 SFDVKD. CDR3 in DNA: TGTGCCACCAGTGATCCTTCGACAGTTCCTGGAAACACCATATATTTT. It translates to CATSDPSTVPGNTIYF.

This clonotype was found many times. The chain uses TRBV6-1 and TRBJ1-6; 11 bases agree with TRBD1. Germline lookup yields CDR1 MNHNS and CDR2 SASEGT. V was clipped by 7 bases and J by 10 bases; unmatched bases: 6. The CDR3 has 14 amino acids. CDR3: CASTRTGGGSPLHF. The DNA of the CDR3 is TGTGCCAGCACCCGGACAGGGGGCGGGTCACCCCTCCACTTT.

This sequence joins TRBV7-8 and TRBJ2-7, with a weak D call TRBD1 (6 bases). The CDR3 is 16 residues long. Trimming removed 5 bases from V and 6 bases from J, with 23 bases in between. Germline V gives CDR1 SGHVS, CDR2 FQNEAQ. DNA for the CDR3: TGTGCCAGCAGCCCGCCTGGAGAGTGGGGGCGGGTCGAGCAGTACTTC. Encoded protein: CASSPPGEWGRVEQYF.

This clonotype has more than one count but fewer than ten. This chain joins TRBV12-3 or TRBV12-4 and TRBJ1-1, with D perhaps matching TRBD1 (5 bases). The CDR3 contains 13 residues. V dropped 7 bases and J dropped 9 bases, with 18 bases sitting between them. The CDR3: CASTWTMGDKAFF. In DNA, the CDR3 is TGTGCCAGCACCTGGACTATGGGGGATAAAGCTTTCTTT.

Details on this clonotype: A read error may produce the germline difference seen at one junction end. The chain employs TRBV19 and TRBJ1-6; 10 bases are a match to TRBD1. CDR3 length: 15 amino acids. CDR1 LNHDA and CDR2 SQIVND come from the germline V gene (reference sequence). As DNA, the CDR3 is TGTGCCAGTAGTTCCACCGGGACAGGGGTTCTTCCCCCCCACTTT. This codes for CASSSTGTGVLPPHF.

The chain carries TRBV15 and TRBJ2-3; TRBD1 might be the D (6 bases). This CDR3 spans 16 amino acids. CDR1 LNHNV and CDR2 YYDKDF come from the germline V gene (reference sequence). V was trimmed by 1 base and J by 3 bases, leaving 14 bases between them. CDR3 bases: TGTGCCACCAGCAGAGTAGGTGGGACATGGACAGATACGCAGTATTTT. Amino acids: CATSRVGGTWTDTQYF.

In this sample, this clonotype turned up many times. The CDR3 here is CASSSTGATYEQYF. CDR3 bases: TGTGCCAGCAGCTCCACAGGGGCAACCTACGAGCAGTACTTC. This chain uses TRBV7-2 with TRBJ2-7; 7 bases fit TRBD1. This CDR3 has 14 amino acids. Germline V gene data show CDR1 as SGHTA and CDR2 as FQGNSA. V shed 4 bases, J shed 2 bases, and the junction held 5 bases outside the gene matches.

The genes are TRBV3-1 and TRBJ2-3, with a possible D match to TRBD2 (7 bases). The CDR3 has 14 amino acids. The germline gives CDR1 LGHDT, CDR2 YNNKEL (reference sequence). Trimming left V 4 bases short and J 3 bases short, with 11 bases between. The CDR3 protein is CASSRGGPTDTQYF. CDR3 sequence (DNA): TGTGCCAGCAGCCGGGGGGGGCCGACAGATACGCAGTATTTT.

The chain uses TRBV12-3 or TRBV12-4 and TRBJ2-7; no clear D. V was clipped by 6 bases and J by 5 bases, with 11 bases between them. This CDR3 comprises 12 residues. This chain's CDR3 is CASSLRAHEQYF. In DNA form, the CDR3 reads TGTGCCAGCAGCCTTAGGGCCCACGAGCAGTACTTC.

The V gene is TRBV12-3 or TRBV12-4, the J gene TRBJ2-7; D call uncertain. V lost 3 bases and J 7 bases, leaving 7 bases between the germline ends. The CDR3 runs 11 residues. The CDR3 DNA follows: TGTGCCAGCAGTTTCGCCACAGAGCAGTACTTC. Translated, it gives CASSFATEQYF.

This clonotype was recorded at least ten times. This chain connects TRBV7-2 to TRBJ2-1, with 7 bases matching TRBD2. J lost 7 bases, V lost 7 bases, and 13 bases had no gene match. CDR1 and CDR2 (germline): SGHTA, FQGNSA. This CDR3 has 15 amino acids. The CDR3 protein is CASNVGLNQRNEQFF. The DNA for the CDR3 is TGTGCCAGCAACGTGGGACTAAACCAAAGAAATGAGCAGTTCTTC. The full variable domain, its missing parts supplied by reference TRBV7-2 and TRBJ2-1, is GAGVSQSPSNKVTEKGKDVELRCDPISGHTALYWYRQSLGQGLEFLIYFQGNSAPDKSGLPSDRFSAERTGGSVSTLTIQRTQQEDSAVYLCASNVGLNQRNEQFFGPGTRLTVL.

CDR3 sequence: CSVDDIYYGYTF. The CDR3 nucleotides are TGCAGCGTTGACGACATCTACTATGGCTACACCTTC. The chain couples TRBV29-1 to TRBJ1-2; D gene uncertain. Germline lookup yields CDR1 SQVTM and CDR2 ANQGSEA. This CDR3 spans 12 amino acids. Trimming cost V 3 bases and J 3 bases, with 8 bases left between them.

The CDR3 DNA reads as TGTGCCAGCAGCTTAGGAAGCGGGGGGCTGCACAATACGCAGTATTTT. Encoded protein: CASSLGSGGLHNTQYF. The V call is TRBV7-6, the J call TRBJ2-3; TRBD2 aligns across 9 bases. The J segment lost 7 bases and the V segment lost 1 base, leaving 9 bases of the junction unmatched. Germline V CDR1 and CDR2: SGHVS, FNYEAQ. There are 16 residues in the CDR3.

This chain connects TRBV19 to TRBJ2-3; D is possibly TRBD1 or TRBD2 (5 bases each). The ends were cut back, 1 base at V and 5 bases at J, with 13 bases in the middle. Per the germline V gene, CDR1 is LNHDA and CDR2 is SQIVND (reference sequence). CDR3 length: 15 amino acids. The CDR3 DNA reads TGTGCCAGTAGTATAGGAGGGGTTGGGAAAGATACGCAGTATTTT. Its protein product is CASSIGGVGKDTQYF.

Worth noting for this clonotype: This may be a read error: a much more frequent sequence differs by one nucleotide. J is TRBJ2-1 and V is TRBV5-1; D perhaps matches TRBD2 (6 bases). V was trimmed by 4 bases and J by 6 bases, leaving 17 bases between them. CDR1 is SGHRS, CDR2 YFSETQ, per germline. The CDR3 totals 15 residues. CDR3 in amino acids: CASSLRDSRLNEQFF. CDR3 DNA: TGCGCCAGCAGCCTCCGGGACTCCCGCCTCAATGAGCAGTTCTTC.

The J gene is TRBJ2-7, the V gene TRBV19; tentative D call: TRBD1 (7 bases). The germline V and J ends were trimmed by 6 bases and 3 bases, with 18 bases remaining between them. The V gene's germline CDR1 is LNHDA and CDR2 SQIVND (reference sequence). This CDR3 is built from 15 residues. CDR3 protein: CASRAGQWGIYEQYF. CDR3 DNA: TGTGCCAGTAGGGCGGGACAGTGGGGGATCTACGAGCAGTACTTC. Full variable domain (missing parts from reference TRBV19 and TRBJ2-7): DGGITQSPKYLFRKEGQNVTLSCEQNLNHDAMYWYRQDPGQGLRLIYYSQIVNDFQKGDIAEGYSVSREKKESFPLTVTSAQKNPTAFYLCASRAGQWGIYEQYFGPGTRLTVT.

The chain has TRBV29-1 and TRBJ2-1, with 15 positions matching TRBD2. Losses at the gene ends were 7 bases for V and 9 bases for J; bases not matched to a gene: 1. CDR1 SQVTM and CDR2 ANQGSEA come from the germline V gene. The CDR3 is 12 amino acids. In DNA form, the CDR3 reads TGCAGCGGGGGACTAGCGGGAGGTGAGCAGTTCTTC. As protein: CSGGLAGGEQFF.

With respect to this clonotype: Given a much more abundant clone one base away, this may be a read error. The chain employs TRBV5-1 and TRBJ2-3, with D maybe TRBD1 (5 bases). The V end lost 0 bases, the J end lost 1 base, and 18 bases lay between the germline ends. Germline loops: CDR1 SGHRS, CDR2 YFSETQ. The CDR3 contains 18 residues. CDR3 sequence: CASSLGQWWGSGTDTQYF. CDR3 in DNA: TGCGCCAGCAGCTTGGGACAGTGGTGGGGATCTGGCACAGATACGCAGTATTTT. The variable domain in full, completed from reference TRBV5-1 and TRBJ2-3, reads KAGVTQTPRYLIKTRGQQVTLSCSPISGHRSVSWYQQTPGQGLQFLFEYFSETQRNKGNFPGRFSGRQFSNSRSEMNVSTLELGDSALYLCASSLGQWWGSGTDTQYFGPGTRLTVL.

This clonotype was recorded many times. This chain uses TRBV7-2 with TRBJ1-5; TRBD1 aligns across 7 bases. Germline V gene sequence: CDR1 SGHTA, CDR2 FQGNSA. Trimming removed 5 bases from V and 2 bases from J; junction bases left unmatched: 3. This CDR3 is built from 14 residues. The DNA for the CDR3 is TGTGCCAGCAGCGGTCAGGGGGGCAATCAGCCCCAGCATTTT. Its protein is CASSGQGGNQPQHF.

Comment on this clonotype: One end of the junction fails to match germline, which may point to a read error. This chain uses TRBV10-2 with TRBJ2-7; D may be TRBD2 (7 bases). The CDR3 totals 16 residues. Germline CDR1 and CDR2: WSHSY and SAAADI. The CDR3 DNA follows: TGTGCCAGCAGCGTAGAGGGGGGGGGGGCATCGTACGAGCAGTACTTC. As protein: CASSVEGGGASYEQYF.

This clonotype was seen ten or more times. The V and J genes are TRBV12-3 or TRBV12-4 and TRBJ2-3; D unresolved. The CDR3 has 14 residues. V was trimmed by 3 bases and J by 2 bases, leaving 9 bases between them. The CDR3 coding sequence is TGTGCCAGCAGTTTTGGTCTCACCACAGATACGCAGTATTTT. Its translation: CASSFGLTTDTQYF.

This clonotype came up many times. The CDR3 DNA sequence: TGTGCCAGTAGCCGAAAGGGGACCCCTGAAAACAATGAGCAGTTCTTC. It specifies CASSRKGTPENNEQFF. The chain combines TRBV19 with TRBJ2-1; possibly TRBD1 or TRBD2 for D (5 bases each). The length of the CDR3 is 16 residues. In germline, CDR1 is LNHDA, CDR2 SQIVND (reference sequence). V lost 6 bases to trimming and J lost 5 bases, with 20 bases between them.